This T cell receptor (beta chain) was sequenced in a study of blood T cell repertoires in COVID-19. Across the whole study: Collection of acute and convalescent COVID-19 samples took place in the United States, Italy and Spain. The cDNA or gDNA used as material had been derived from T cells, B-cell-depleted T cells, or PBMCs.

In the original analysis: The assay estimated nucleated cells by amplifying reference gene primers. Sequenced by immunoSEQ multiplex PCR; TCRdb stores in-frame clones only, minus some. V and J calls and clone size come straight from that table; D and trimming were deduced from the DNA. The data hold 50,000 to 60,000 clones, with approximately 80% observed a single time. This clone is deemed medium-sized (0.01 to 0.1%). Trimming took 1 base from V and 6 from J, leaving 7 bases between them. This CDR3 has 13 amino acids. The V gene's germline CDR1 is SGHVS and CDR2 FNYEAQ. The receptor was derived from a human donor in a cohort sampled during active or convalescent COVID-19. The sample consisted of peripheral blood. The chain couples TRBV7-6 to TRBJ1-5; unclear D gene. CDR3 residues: CASSLVMSQPQHF. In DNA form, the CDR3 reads TGTGCCAGCAGCTTAGTGATGAGTCAGCCCCAGCATTTT.